This T cell receptor (beta chain) originates from a study of blood T cell repertoires in COVID-19. The wider study: Acute and convalescent COVID-19 samples came from the United States, Italy and Spain. T cells, B-cell-depleted T cells, or PBMCs provided the cDNA or gDNA that served as material.

As originally analysed: Counts of nucleated cells, estimated from reference gene primer amplification, were obtained. TCRdb's copy holds only in-frame clones and misses some; the assay was immunoSEQ multiplex PCR. V and J calls and clone size are copied from that table; D and trimming were computed from the DNA. The table records roughly 150,000 clones, about 85% of them present only once. CDR3 length: 15 amino acids. Germline V gene lookup returns CDR1 LGHDT and CDR2 YNNKEL (reference sequence). The ends were cut back, 4 bases at V and 2 bases at J, with 11 bases in the middle. Sequencing input: peripheral blood. The chain is built from TRBV3-1 (or the pseudogene TRBV3-2) and TRBJ1-4; a weak D match, TRBD1 (5 bases). The sequence came from a woman between 70 and 85 years old with acute or convalescent COVID-19. CDR3 region: CASSPWKGTNEKLFF. CDR3 nucleotides: TGTGCCAGCAGCCCGTGGAAGGGGACTAATGAAAAACTGTTTTTT.